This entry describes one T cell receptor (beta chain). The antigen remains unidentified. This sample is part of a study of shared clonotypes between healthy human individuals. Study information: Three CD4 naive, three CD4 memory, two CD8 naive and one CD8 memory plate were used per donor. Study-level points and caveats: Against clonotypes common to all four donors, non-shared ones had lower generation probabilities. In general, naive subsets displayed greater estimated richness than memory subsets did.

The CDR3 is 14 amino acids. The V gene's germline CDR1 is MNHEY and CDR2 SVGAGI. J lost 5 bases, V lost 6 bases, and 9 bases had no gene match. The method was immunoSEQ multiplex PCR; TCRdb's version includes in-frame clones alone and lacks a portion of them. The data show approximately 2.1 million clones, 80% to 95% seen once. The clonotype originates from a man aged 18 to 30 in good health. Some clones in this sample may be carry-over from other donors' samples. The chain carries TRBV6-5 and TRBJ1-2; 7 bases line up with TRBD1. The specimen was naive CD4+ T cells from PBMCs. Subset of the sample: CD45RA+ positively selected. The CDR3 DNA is TGTGCCAGCAGCCTTCGGACAGGATCTTATGGCTACACCTTC. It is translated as CASSLRTGSYGYTF.